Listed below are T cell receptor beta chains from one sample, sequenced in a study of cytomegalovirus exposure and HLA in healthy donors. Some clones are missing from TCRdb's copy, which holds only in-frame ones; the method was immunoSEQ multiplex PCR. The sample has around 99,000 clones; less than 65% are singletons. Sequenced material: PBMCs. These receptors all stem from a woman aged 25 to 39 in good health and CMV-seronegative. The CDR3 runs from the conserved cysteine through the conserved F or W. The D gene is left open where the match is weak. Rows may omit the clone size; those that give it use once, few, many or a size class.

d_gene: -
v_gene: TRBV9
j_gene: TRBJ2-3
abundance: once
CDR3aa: CASSVGGPSTDTQYF
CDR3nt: TGTGCCAGCAGCGTAGGGGGGCCTAGCACAGATACGCAGTATTTT

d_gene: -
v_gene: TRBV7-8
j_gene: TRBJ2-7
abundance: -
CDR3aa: CASSRDTGEQYF
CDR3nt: TGTGCCAGCAGCAGAGACACTGGGGAGCAGTACTTC

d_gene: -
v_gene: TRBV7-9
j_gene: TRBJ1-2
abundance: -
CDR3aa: CASNHATANYGYTF
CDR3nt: TGTGCCAGCAACCACGCCACAGCTAACTATGGCTACACCTTC

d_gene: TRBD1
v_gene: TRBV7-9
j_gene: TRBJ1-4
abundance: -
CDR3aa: CASSVVGRQGFGTNEKLFF
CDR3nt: TGTGCCAGCAGCGTTGTTGGGAGACAGGGGTTCGGGACTAATGAAAAACTGTTTTTT

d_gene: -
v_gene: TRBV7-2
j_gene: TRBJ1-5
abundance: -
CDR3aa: CASSLGVLNQPQHF
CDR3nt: TGTGCCAGCAGCTTGGGAGTCCTCAATCAGCCCCAGCATTTT

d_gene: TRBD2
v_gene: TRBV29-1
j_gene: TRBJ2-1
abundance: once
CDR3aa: CSVPKAGAGSYNEQFF
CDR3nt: TGCAGCGTTCCAAAAGCGGGGGCCGGCTCCTACAATGAGCAGTTCTTC

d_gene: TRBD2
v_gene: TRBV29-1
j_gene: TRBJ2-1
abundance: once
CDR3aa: CSVVGGGNEQFF
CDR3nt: TGCAGCGTTGTGGGCGGGGGCAATGAGCAGTTCTTC

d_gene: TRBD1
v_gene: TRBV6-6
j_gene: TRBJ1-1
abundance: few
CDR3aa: CASSFAGTAHF
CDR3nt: TGTGCCAGCAGTTTCGCCGGGACAGCCCACTTT

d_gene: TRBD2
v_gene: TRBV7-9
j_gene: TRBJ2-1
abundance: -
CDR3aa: CASTGLVLGEQFF
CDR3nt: TGTGCCAGCACGGGACTAGTCTTGGGTGAGCAGTTCTTC

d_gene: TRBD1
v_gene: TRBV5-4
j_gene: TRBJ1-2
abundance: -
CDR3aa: CASSFNLQGSYGYGYTF
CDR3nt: TGTGCCAGCAGCTTCAATTTACAGGGGAGCTATGGCTATGGCTACACCTTC

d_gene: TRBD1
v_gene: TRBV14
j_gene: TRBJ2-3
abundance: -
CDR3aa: CASSRTGDWDTQYF
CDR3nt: TGTGCCAGCAGCCGGACAGGGGACTGGGATACGCAGTATTTT

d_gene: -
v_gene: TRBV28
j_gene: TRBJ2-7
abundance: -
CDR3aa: CASRAPRRGEQYF
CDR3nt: TGTGCCAGCAGGGCCCCCCGGCGGGGTGAGCAGTACTTC

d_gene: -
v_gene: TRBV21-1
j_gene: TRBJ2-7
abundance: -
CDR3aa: CASSKGGACNEQYF
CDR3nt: TGTGCCAGCAGCAAAGGGGGAGCTTGCAACGAGCAGTACTTC

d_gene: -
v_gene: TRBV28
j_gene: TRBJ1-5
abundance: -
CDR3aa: CASSSDIRVEQPQHF
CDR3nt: TGTGCCAGCAGTTCGGACATAAGGGTGGAACAGCCCCAGCATTTT

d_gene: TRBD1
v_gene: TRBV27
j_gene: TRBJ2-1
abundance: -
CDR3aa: CASSLYGQGNEQFF
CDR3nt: TGTGCCAGCAGTTTATACGGACAGGGCAATGAGCAGTTCTTC

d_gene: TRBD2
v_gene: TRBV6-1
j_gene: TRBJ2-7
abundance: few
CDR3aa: CASSRRLAGVYEQYF
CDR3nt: TGTGCCAGCAGTCGCCGACTAGCGGGGGTCTACGAGCAGTACTTC

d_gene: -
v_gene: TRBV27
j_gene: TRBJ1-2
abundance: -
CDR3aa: CASSLGAGYGYTF
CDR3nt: TGTGCCAGCAGTTTAGGGGCAGGCTATGGCTACACCTTC

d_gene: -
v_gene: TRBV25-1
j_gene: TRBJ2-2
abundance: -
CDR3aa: CASSARGLNTGELFF
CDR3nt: TGTGCCAGCAGTGCCAGGGGCCTAAACACCGGGGAGCTGTTTTTT

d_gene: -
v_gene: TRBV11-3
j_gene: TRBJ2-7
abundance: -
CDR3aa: CASSLRDNSYEQYF
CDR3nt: TGTGCCAGCAGCCTCCGGGACAACTCCTACGAGCAGTACTTC

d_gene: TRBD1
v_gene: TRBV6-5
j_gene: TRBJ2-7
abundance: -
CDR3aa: CASRRDRGYEQYF
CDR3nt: TGTGCCAGTCGTCGGGACAGGGGGTACGAGCAGTACTTC

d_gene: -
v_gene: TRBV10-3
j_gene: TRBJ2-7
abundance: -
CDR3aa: CAISEGTRAYEQYF
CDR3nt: TGTGCCATCAGTGAGGGGACAAGAGCTTACGAGCAGTACTTC

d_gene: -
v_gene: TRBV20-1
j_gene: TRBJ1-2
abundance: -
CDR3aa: CSAWARGGYTF
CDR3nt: TGCAGTGCCTGGGCTAGGGGTGGCTACACCTTC

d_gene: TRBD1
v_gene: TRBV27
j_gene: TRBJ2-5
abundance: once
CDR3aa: CASSLGRQGAGETQYF
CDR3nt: TGTGCCAGCAGTTTAGGTCGGCAGGGGGCCGGGGAGACCCAGTACTTC

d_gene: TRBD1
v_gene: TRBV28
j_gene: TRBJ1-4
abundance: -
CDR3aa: CASSTGSGGTNEKLFF
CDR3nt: TGTGCCAGCAGTACCGGCTCAGGGGGCACTAATGAAAAACTGTTTTTT

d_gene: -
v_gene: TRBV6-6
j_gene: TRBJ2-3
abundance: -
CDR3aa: CASRPGTDTQYF
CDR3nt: TGTGCCAGCAGACCGGGCACAGATACGCAGTATTTT

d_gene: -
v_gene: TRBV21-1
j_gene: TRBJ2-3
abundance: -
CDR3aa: CASRSRFDTQYF
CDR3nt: TGTGCCAGCAGGAGCCGGTTTGATACGCAGTATTTT

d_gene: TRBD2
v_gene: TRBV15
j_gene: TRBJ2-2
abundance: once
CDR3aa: CATSRDRSSGRVTGELFF
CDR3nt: TGTGCCACCAGCAGAGATCGGAGTAGCGGGAGGGTGACCGGGGAGCTGTTTTTT

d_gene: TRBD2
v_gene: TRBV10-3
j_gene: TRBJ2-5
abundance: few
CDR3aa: CATARGLAGELGETQYF
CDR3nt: TGTGCCACCGCGAGGGGACTAGCGGGAGAATTAGGGGAGACCCAGTACTTC

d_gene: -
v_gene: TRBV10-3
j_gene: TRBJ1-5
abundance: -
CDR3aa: CAISGQSGPQHF
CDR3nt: TGTGCCATCAGTGGACAGTCGGGGCCCCAGCATTTT

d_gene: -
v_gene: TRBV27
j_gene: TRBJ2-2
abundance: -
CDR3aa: CASSLWLGPGGTGELFF
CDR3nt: TGTGCCAGCAGTTTATGGCTCGGGCCAGGGGGGACCGGGGAGCTGTTTTTT

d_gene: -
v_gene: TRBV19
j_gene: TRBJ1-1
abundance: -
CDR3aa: CASSIALGQGQKNTEAFF
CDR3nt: TGTGCCAGTAGTATTGCCCTGGGGCAGGGCCAGAAAAACACTGAAGCTTTCTTT

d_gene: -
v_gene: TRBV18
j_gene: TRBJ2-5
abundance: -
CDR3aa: CASSPRTEETQYF
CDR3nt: TGTGCCAGCTCACCCCGGACTGAGGAGACCCAGTACTTC

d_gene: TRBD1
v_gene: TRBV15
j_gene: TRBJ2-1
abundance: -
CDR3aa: CATSRGGQGVDEQFF
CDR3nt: TGTGCCACCAGCAGAGGGGGACAGGGGGTCGATGAGCAGTTCTTC

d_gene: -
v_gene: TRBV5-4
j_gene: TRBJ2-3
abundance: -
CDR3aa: CASSPTGSTDTQYF
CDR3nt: TGTGCCAGCAGCCCGACCGGGAGCACAGATACGCAGTATTTT

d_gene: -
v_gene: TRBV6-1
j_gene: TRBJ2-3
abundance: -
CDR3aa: CASSESTDFTDTQYF
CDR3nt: TGTGCCAGCAGTGAATCTACCGACTTCACAGATACGCAGTATTTT